This passage covers 9 T cell receptor beta chains from one sample sequenced in a study of shared clonotypes between healthy human individuals. The data were produced by immunoSEQ multiplex PCR, yet TCRdb's version contains in-frame clones alone and is incomplete. The table has about 340,000 clones, more than 60% seen once. The sequenced sample consisted of memory CD4+ T cells sorted from blood. Subset reported: CD45RA-negative fraction. These receptors were obtained from a man aged 25 to 45 in good health.

The V gene is TRBV18, the J gene TRBJ1-6; TRBD1 aligns across 11 bases. J lost 9 bases, V lost 2 bases, and 12 bases had no gene match. Germline-derived CDR1 and CDR2 are KGHSH and LQKENI. The CDR3 spans 18 residues. The CDR3, as DNA: TGTGCCAGCTCACCAGGGGCCCGGGACAGGGGGTATCGTTCACCCCTCCACTTT. Protein sequence: CASSPGARDRGYRSPLHF.

The CDR3 region has the DNA TGTGCCAGCAGCGTAAGAGGGGTAGCGGGGAATGAGCAGTTCTTC. It translates to CASSVRGVAGNEQFF. The genes are TRBV9 and TRBJ2-1; 8 bases fit TRBD2. Per germline, CDR1 SGDLS and CDR2 YYNGEE. The CDR3 runs to 15 residues. J lost 7 bases, V lost 1 base, and 7 bases had no gene match. The full variable domain, its missing parts supplied by reference TRBV9 and TRBJ2-1, is DSGVTQTPKHLITATGQRVTLRCSPRSGDLSVYWYQQSLDQGLQFLIQYYNGEERAKGNILERFSAQQFPDLHSELNLSSLELGDSALYFCASSVRGVAGNEQFFGPGTRLTVL.

J is TRBJ1-5 and V is TRBV7-9; 7 bases agree with TRBD1. Trimming took 4 bases from V and 3 from J; bases not matched to a gene: 15. The CDR3 has 18 amino acids. Germline-derived CDR1 and CDR2 are SEHNR and FQNEAQ (reference sequence). The CDR3 loop is CASSSTLNPGQFNQPQHF. Here the CDR3 DNA reads TGTGCCAGCAGCTCCACCCTGAATCCGGGACAGTTCAATCAGCCCCAGCATTTT.

This sequence joins TRBV14 and TRBJ2-1; D call uncertain. From germline, CDR1 is SGHDN and CDR2 FVKESK. V was trimmed by 1 base and J by 7 bases, leaving 8 bases between them. CDR3 length equals 13 residues. CDR3 sequence reads: CASSQAAGNEQFF. The DNA of the CDR3 is TGTGCCAGCAGCCAAGCGGCCGGGAATGAGCAGTTCTTC.

The chain combines TRBV5-4 with TRBJ2-7; 11 bases match TRBD2. V lost 4 bases, J lost 6 bases, and 6 bases stayed unmatched. CDR1 SGHNT and CDR2 YYREEE come from the germline V gene (reference sequence). CDR3 size: 14 residues. CDR3 in amino acids: CASSLLAGVSEQYF. The CDR3 DNA is TGTGCCAGCAGCCTACTAGCGGGAGTCAGCGAGCAGTACTTC.

The genes are TRBV28 and TRBJ1-2; 10 nucleotides agree with TRBD1. Germline V gene lookup returns CDR1 MDHEN and CDR2 SYDVKM. Trimming cost V 5 bases and J 7 bases; bases outside gene matches: 10. This CDR3 is built from 15 residues. The CDR3 is CASSGSGTGEGGYTF. The CDR3 region has the DNA TGTGCCAGCAGTGGTTCCGGGACAGGGGAAGGTGGCTACACCTTC.

This chain links TRBV5-8 with TRBJ2-3, with a tentative D call TRBD1 (5 bases). CDR3 size: 16 residues. V lost 4 bases, J lost 4 bases, and 19 bases lay in between. Germline values: CDR1 SGHTS, CDR2 YDEGEE. This CDR3 reads CASSPIGWGVADTQYF. The DNA of the CDR3 is TGTGCCAGCAGCCCGATCGGGTGGGGCGTCGCAGATACGCAGTATTTT.

V and J are TRBV11-3 and TRBJ2-7; 8 bases align to TRBD2. This CDR3 is 15 amino acids long. Germline assignment: CDR1 SGHNT and CDR2 YENEEA. V lost 5 bases to trimming and J lost 5 bases; unmatched junction nucleotides: 11. CDR3 amino acids: CASSPIAGGWDEQYF. CDR3 nucleotide sequence: TGTGCCAGCAGCCCCATTGCGGGGGGCTGGGACGAGCAGTACTTC.

J is TRBJ2-3 and V is TRBV6-1, with 14 bases matching TRBD2. The CDR3 is 14 amino acids. Per the germline V gene, CDR1 is MNHNS and CDR2 is SASEGT. Trimming took 7 bases from V and 6 from J; bases not matched to a gene: 3. The CDR3 DNA reads TGTGCCAGCAAGACTAGCGGGAGGGGGGATACGCAGTATTTT. Amino acids: CASKTSGRGDTQYF.